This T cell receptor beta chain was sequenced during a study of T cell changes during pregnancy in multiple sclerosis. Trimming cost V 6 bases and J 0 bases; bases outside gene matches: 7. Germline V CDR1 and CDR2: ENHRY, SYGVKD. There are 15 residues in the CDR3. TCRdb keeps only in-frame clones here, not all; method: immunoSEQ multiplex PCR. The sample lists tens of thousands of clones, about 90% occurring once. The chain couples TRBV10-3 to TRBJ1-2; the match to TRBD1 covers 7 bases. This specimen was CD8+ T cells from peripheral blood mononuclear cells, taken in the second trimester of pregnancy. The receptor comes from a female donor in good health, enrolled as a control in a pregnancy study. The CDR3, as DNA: TGTGCCATCAGCCCGCGGGACAGAGCTAACTATGGCTACACCTTC. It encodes CAISPRDRANYGYTF.